The clone carrying this T cell receptor beta chain was seen a few times. Its antigen remains unidentified. These data belong to a study of early T cells in non-severe SARS-CoV-2 infection. TCRdb re-called the 5' RACE reads with MiXCR, one entry per CDR3 protein. The table lists 45,000 to 55,000 distinct CDR3 sequences, approximately 8.1% of them singletons, with approximately 5% in the top ten. Notes on the study in general: Reliance on VDJdb matching favored anti-spike CD8 responses; private and CD4 specificities were missed.

Germline CDR1 MDHEN, CDR2 SYDVKM. Trimming removed 5 bases from V and 5 bases from J; junction bases left unmatched: 14. The CDR3 runs to 16 residues. The chain uses TRBV28 and TRBJ1-2, with TRBD1 matching over 7 bases. The sequenced sample was whole blood. The TCR originated in an adult who was a healthcare worker with PCR-confirmed SARS-CoV-2 infection or an uninfected control (not recorded which). In nucleotides, the CDR3 is TGTGCCAGCAGTCCCCCTACCGGACAGGTAGGGTATGGCTACACCTTC. It is translated as CASSPPTGQVGYGYTF.